This record covers a single TCR beta chain. The antigen remains unidentified. PCR involved 60 Vbeta and 13 Jbeta primers. Measured with immunoSEQ multiplex PCR; TCRdb has only the in-frame clones, and not every one. The repertoire holds 150,000 to 200,000 clones, with approximately 88% as singletons. Looked up from germline, CDR1 is SEHNR and CDR2 is FQNEAQ (reference sequence). V was shortened by 3 bases and J by 4 bases, with 24 bases between the two germline ends. This CDR3 contains 18 residues. This sample was taken from a study of cytomegalovirus exposure and HLA in healthy donors. Study overall: Out of fewer than 400 genotyped donors, about 81% belonged to the Caucasian-associated ancestry cluster.

Study observations and caveats: Both high specificity and high sensitivity reportedly marked the classifier's diagnosis of cytomegalovirus status. Later, TCR association rates were found to vary by HLA locus, highest for DRB1 and lowest for HLA-C.

This TCR was recovered from a boy younger than 18 in good health and CMV-seronegative. The specimen sequenced was PBMCs. The chain combines TRBV7-9 with TRBJ1-2; TRBD1 might be the D (6 bases). The CDR3 DNA reads TGTGCCAGCAGCTTTCAGGCTTTGGATTTGGACAGATCCTATGGCTACACCTTC. Translation gives CASSFQALDLDRSYGYTF.